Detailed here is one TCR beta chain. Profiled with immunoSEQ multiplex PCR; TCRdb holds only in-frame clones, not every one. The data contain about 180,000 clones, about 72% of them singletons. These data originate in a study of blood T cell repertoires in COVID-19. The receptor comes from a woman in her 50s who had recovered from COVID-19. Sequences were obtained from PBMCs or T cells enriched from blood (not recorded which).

Here the CDR3 DNA reads TGTGCCAGCAACTCGGGATGGACCTCGGGCGAGCAGTACTTC. Protein product: CASNSGWTSGEQYF. The chain combines TRBV28 with TRBJ2-7; weak D call: TRBD2 (5 bases). CDR1 and CDR2 (germline): MDHEN, SYDVKM. The CDR3 runs 14 residues. V dropped 7 bases and J dropped 6 bases, with 19 bases sitting between them.